This T cell receptor beta chain was profiled in a study of cytomegalovirus exposure and HLA in healthy donors. The PCR made use of 60 Vbeta and 13 Jbeta primers. Assay: immunoSEQ multiplex PCR; the TCRdb copy retains only in-frame clones and omits some. The sample holds approximately 150,000 clones, about two thirds seen once. The germline gives CDR1 SGHTA, CDR2 FQGNSA. This CDR3 has 15 amino acids. The V and J ends lost 1 base and 2 bases respectively, with 12 bases between them. Concerning this clone itself: Its antigen is not known.

Whole-study findings and limits: Productive status was seen about 90% or about 30% of the time for most TCR beta V segments in an earlier analysis. Rare TCR sequences dominated, though some public TCRs recurred in many donors. Across donors, presence/absence analyses took sequencing depth to be roughly uniform.

The chain recombines TRBV7-2 with TRBJ2-7; no clear D gene. The sequenced material came from PBMCs. The TCR originated in a woman younger than 30 in good health and CMV-seronegative. CDR3 sequence (DNA): TGTGCCAGCAGCTTAGTCGGCCGAGGAGCCTACGAGCAGTACGTC. It codes for CASSLVGRGAYEQYV.